This T cell receptor beta chain was captured in a study of T cells in Graves' hyperthyroidism and ophthalmopathy. Whole-study results and caveats: Blood also carried most thyroid clonotypes expanded above 0.001. Median prediction lead before ophthalmopathy onset was 6.5 months with the model.

This clonotype was counted many times. The antigen remains unidentified. V shed 5 bases and J 1 base; nucleotides not matched to a gene: 13. Germline CDR1 SGHVS, CDR2 FQNEAQ. The CDR3 is 17 amino acids. RNA transcripts provided the source from which TCR beta CDR3 regions were amplified. In the first-round RT-PCR of the TCR CDR3, the HTBI primer set was used. TCRdb processed the multiplex PCR reads anew with MiXCR; each CDR3 protein has one entry. Here the sample spans some 720,000 distinct CDR3 sequences, roughly 15% being singletons. Diagnoses were established using clinical symptoms, serum thyroxine and TRAb, thyroid ultrasound and orbital computed tomography. The PBMCs were taken from roughly 9.3 ml of fresh peripheral blood.

The chain uses TRBV7-8 and TRBJ2-7; 8 bases agree with TRBD2. This TCR was recovered from a man aged 18 to 29 with Graves' hyperthyroidism. The sample comprised blood. As DNA, the CDR3 is TGTGCCAGCAGCCCGGGAGGGGGTAGCGGGTATTCCTACGAGCAGTACTTC. The encoded protein is CASSPGGGSGYSYEQYF.